A selection of T cell receptor beta chains follows, all from one sample in a study of T cell repertoires in cytomegalovirus infection. MiXCR, applied by TCRdb to the reads, yields one record per CDR3 protein. The sample holds 560,000 or so distinct CDR3 sequences; about 15% are singletons and the top ten take approximately 24%. Sequenced input: CD8+ T cells from PBMCs. These receptors all come from a human donor in good health (CMV status not recorded). Some clones in this sample may be carry-over from other donors' samples. Both conserved end residues are part of each CDR3. Fields, in order: V gene, clone size, J gene, D gene, CDR3 DNA, CDR3 protein. A D gene is named only where the DNA matches it firmly. Size is stated for part of the rows, as once, few or many counts, or as a class when the clone is expanded.

TRBV3-1	NA	TRBJ1-2	NA	TGTGCCAGCAGCCAAAACAGGAAAAACTATGGCTACACCTTC	CASSQNRKNYGYTF
TRBV7-8	NA	TRBJ1-5	NA	TGTGCAAGCAGCTTAATGTGCCGAACACAGCCCCAGCATTTT	CASSLMCRTQPQHF
TRBV9	NA	TRBJ2-1	TRBD2	TGTGCCAGCAGCATCACTAGCGGGGCCTACAATGAGCAGTTCTTC	CASSITSGAYNEQFF
TRBV7-9	many	TRBJ2-7	NA	TGTGCCAGCAGTCCCGGGACCCTGACCTACGAGCAGTACTTC	CASSPGTLTYEQYF
TRBV20-1	few	TRBJ1-2	NA	TGCAGTGCCCTCCAGGGCTACACCTTC	CSALQGYTF
TRBV9	NA	TRBJ2-3	TRBD1	TGTGCCAGCAGCGCCTGGGACAGGGAGACAGATACGCAGTATTTT	CASSAWDRETDTQYF
TRBV7-9	many	TRBJ2-2	NA	TGTGCCAGCAGCCCCACCCGGCAGGCGACCACCGGGGAGCTGTTTTTT	CASSPTRQATTGELFF
TRBV28	few	TRBJ1-5	TRBD1	TGTGCCAGCAGTTTGGCTACCGGGACAGGGCTTAATCAGCCCCAGCATTTT	CASSLATGTGLNQPQHF
TRBV10-3	NA	TRBJ1-1	NA	TGTGCCATCAGTGAGTCGGAACAATACACTGAAGCTTTCTTT	CAISESEQYTEAFF
TRBV20-1	few	TRBJ1-1	NA	TGCAGTGCTAGACGGGGTCCTGAAGCTTTCTTT	CSARRGPEAFF
TRBV7-9	many	TRBJ2-7	TRBD2	TGTGCCAGCAGTCCCGGGACTAGCGGCTACGAGCAGTACTTC	CASSPGTSGYEQYF